A single sample is the source of the 11 T cell receptor beta chains below, sequenced in a study of blood T cells in healthy people across ages. Sample-barcoded 5' priming and a J-beta primer mix drove a second PCR of about 6 to 12 cycles. MiXCR, applied by TCRdb to the 5' RACE reads, yields one record per CDR3 protein. This table has hundreds of thousands of distinct CDR3 sequences, over 40% appearing once. Sequenced material: blood. The receptors derive from a woman at least 80 years old in good health.

This clonotype was recorded at least ten times. The chain employs TRBV6-5 and TRBJ1-2; 7 nucleotides match TRBD1. CDR1 and CDR2 from the germline V gene are MNHEY and SVGAGI. The CDR3 consists of 16 residues. Trimming cost V 5 bases and J 2 bases; bases outside gene matches: 11. CDR3 sequence reads: CASSRFSRTGNYGYTF. The CDR3 nucleotides read TGTGCCAGCAGTAGGTTTTCCCGGACAGGAAACTATGGCTACACCTTC.

This clonotype was observed a single time. With a much larger clone just one base away, this may be a read error. This sequence joins TRBV7-6 and TRBJ2-3; 10 nucleotides agree with TRBD2. CDR1 is SGHVS, CDR2 FNYEAQ, per germline. The CDR3 spans 12 residues. This CDR3 reads CAIAGGTDAQYF. CDR3 nucleotide sequence: TGTGCCATAGCGGGGGGCACAGATGCGCAGTATTTT.

Remarks on this clonotype: A single base separates this from a much larger clone, so it may be a read error. The chain uses TRBV4-1 and TRBJ2-1, with no clear D. The DNA end is more similar to TRBJ2-7, so the J call may be wrong. Germline V gene sequence: CDR1 MGHRA, CDR2 YSYEKL. The CDR3 contains 16 residues. CDR3 sequence: CASSQYRLKSYNEQYF. CDR3 sequence (DNA): TGCGCCAGCAGCCAATATCGACTCAAATCCTACAATGAGCAGTACTTC.

This clonotype was detected many times. V usage is TRBV27 and J usage is TRBJ1-5, with D hard to call. Germline-derived CDR1 and CDR2 are MNHEY and SMNVEV (reference sequence). V lost 5 bases and J lost 3, with 8 bases in between. The CDR3 totals 13 residues. CDR3 in amino acids: CASSTYNNQPQHF. CDR3 DNA: TGTGCCAGCAGTACGTACAACAATCAGCCCCAGCATTTT.

The chain recombines TRBV20-1 with TRBJ2-3, with 7 bases identical to TRBD2. The CDR3 length is 16 residues. J gave up 2 bases and V 3 bases, and 11 bases lay outside the gene matches. From germline, CDR1 is DFQATT and CDR2 SNEGSKA (reference sequence). CDR3: CSASVLGRGITDTQYF. In DNA, the CDR3 is TGCAGTGCTAGCGTTCTAGGGCGGGGGATCACAGATACGCAGTATTTT.

The chain employs TRBV2 and TRBJ2-1; no clear D. Looked up from germline, CDR1 is SNHLY and CDR2 is FYNNEI. This CDR3 is built from 15 residues. V was shortened by 8 bases and J by 1 base, with 15 bases between the two germline ends. CDR3 protein: CASPEPWGSYNEQFF. DNA of the CDR3: TGTGCCAGCCCTGAACCATGGGGTTCCTACAATGAGCAGTTCTTC.

The J gene is TRBJ1-5, the V gene TRBV20-1; maybe TRBD1 (5 bases). The V end lost 0 bases, the J end lost 1 base, and 13 bases lay between the germline ends. Germline V gene data show CDR1 as DFQATT and CDR2 as SNEGSKA (reference sequence). The CDR3 totals 16 residues. The DNA for the CDR3 is TGCAGTGCTAGAGATTTTTGGGGCGGAAGCAATCAGCCCCAGCATTTT. Translated: CSARDFWGGSNQPQHF.

There are many counts of this clonotype. This chain joins TRBV20-1 and TRBJ2-1; the D gene is possibly TRBD2 (5 bases). The CDR3 totals 15 residues. Trimming left V 7 bases short and J 0 bases short, with 16 bases between. Looked up from germline, CDR1 is DFQATT and CDR2 is SNEGSKA (reference sequence). In DNA, the CDR3 is TGCAGTGTTCGAGGGCACCTTAGCTCCTACAATGAGCAGTTCTTC. Its translation is CSVRGHLSSYNEQFF.

V usage is TRBV12-3 or TRBV12-4 and J usage is TRBJ2-4, with TRBD2 identical over 9 bases. The J call may not be correct, given that the DNA end is closer to TRBJ2-7. CDR3 length: 14 amino acids. The CDR3 sequence is CASTLAGAHYEQYF. CDR3 sequence (DNA): TGTGCCAGCACCTTAGCGGGAGCACACTACGAGCAGTACTTC.

The chain employs TRBV4-2 and TRBJ2-3, with D perhaps assigned TRBD1 or TRBD2 (5 bases each). This CDR3 has 15 residues. V was trimmed by 3 bases and J by 0 bases, leaving 10 bases between them. Germline CDR1 LGHNA, CDR2 YNFKEQ. The CDR3 DNA reads TGTGCCAGCAGCCACGGGACGGCTAGCACAGATACGCAGTATTTT. Protein: CASSHGTASTDTQYF.

This clonotype occurred a few times. The CDR3 region is CASSNGQGNEQYF. CDR3 DNA sequence: TGTGCCAGCTCAAACGGACAGGGGAACGAGCAGTACTTC. The chain uses TRBV18 and TRBJ2-7, with TRBD1 matching over 9 bases. Germline V lookup: CDR1 KGHSH, CDR2 LQKENI. The CDR3 consists of 13 residues. The V segment lost 5 bases and the J segment 5 bases; nucleotides outside the gene matches: 4.